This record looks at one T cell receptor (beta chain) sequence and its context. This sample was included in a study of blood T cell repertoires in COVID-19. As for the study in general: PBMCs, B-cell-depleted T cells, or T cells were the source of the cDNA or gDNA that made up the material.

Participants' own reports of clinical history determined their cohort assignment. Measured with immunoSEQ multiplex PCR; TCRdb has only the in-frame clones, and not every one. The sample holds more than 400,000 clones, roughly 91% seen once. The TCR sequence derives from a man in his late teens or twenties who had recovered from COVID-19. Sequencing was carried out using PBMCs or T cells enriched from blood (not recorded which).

Here the CDR3 DNA reads TGCGCCAGCAGACAAGAGACGGAGAACTATGGCTACACCTTC. Its protein product is CASRQETENYGYTF. The V and J genes are TRBV10-2 and TRBJ1-2; D gene uncertain. This CDR3 is 14 amino acids long. Between the trimmed V and J ends, which lost 6 bases and 2 bases, there was a span of 13 bases. In germline, CDR1 is WSHSY, CDR2 SAAADI.